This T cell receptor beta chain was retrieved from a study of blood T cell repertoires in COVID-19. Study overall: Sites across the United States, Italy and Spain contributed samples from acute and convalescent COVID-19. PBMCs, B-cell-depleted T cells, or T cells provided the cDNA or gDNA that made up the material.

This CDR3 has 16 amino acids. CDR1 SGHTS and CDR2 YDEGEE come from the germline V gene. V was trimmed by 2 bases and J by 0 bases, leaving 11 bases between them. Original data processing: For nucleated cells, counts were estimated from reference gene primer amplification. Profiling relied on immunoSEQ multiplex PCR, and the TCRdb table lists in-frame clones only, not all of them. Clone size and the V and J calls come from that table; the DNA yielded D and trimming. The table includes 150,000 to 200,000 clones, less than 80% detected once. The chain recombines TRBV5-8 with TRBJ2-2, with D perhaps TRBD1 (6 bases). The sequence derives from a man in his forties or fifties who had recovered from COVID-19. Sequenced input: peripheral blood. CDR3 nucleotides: TGTGCCAGCAGCTTAACCGGGACACCGAACACCGGGGAGCTGTTTTTT. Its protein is CASSLTGTPNTGELFF.